The 22 T cell receptor beta chains given below trace back to one sample, sequenced in a study of Ad26.COV2.S vaccination and SARS-CoV-2 variants. Indicated treatment: roughly 20 received Ad26.COV2.S at low or high dose, single or two shots; 5 received placebo; per-sample allocation not given. Sampling was done on day 63 after the first vaccine or placebo injection. Assay used: immunoSEQ multiplex PCR; TCRdb lists only in-frame clones, some missing. The sample carries around 450,000 clones, more than 80% recorded once. The source material was peripheral blood, sampled in a trial of Ad26.COV2.S vaccine versus placebo. These receptors were obtained from a person aged 18-60 years who received the Ad26.COV2.S COVID-19 vaccine or a placebo.

V gene TRBV30 combines with J gene TRBJ2-1; 10 nucleotides line up with TRBD2. Germline loops: CDR1 GTSNPN, CDR2 SVGIG (reference sequence). V was clipped by 4 bases and J by 9 bases; unmatched bases: 6. The CDR3 is 13 amino acids. This CDR3 reads CAWNLAGVGEQFF. The CDR3 DNA follows: TGTGCCTGGAATCTAGCGGGAGTGGGTGAGCAGTTCTTC.

This CDR3 reads CASSQDSRGERPQHF. CDR3 coding DNA: TGTGCCAGCAGCCAAGATTCCAGGGGTGAACGGCCCCAGCATTTT. This chain uses TRBV3-1 (or the pseudogene TRBV3-2) with TRBJ1-5; a weak D match, TRBD1 (6 bases). CDR1 is LGHDT and CDR2 is YNNKEL in the germline V gene (reference sequence). The CDR3 sequence is 15 residues long. V was clipped by 0 bases and J by 9 bases, with 15 bases between them.

For the CDR3, the DNA is TGTGCCAGAAGCTTGGAACGACTAGCGGGAGACTGGGGCGGGGCCAACGTCCTGACTTTC. Translating gives CARSLERLAGDWGGANVLTF. The chain employs TRBV5-3 and TRBJ2-6, with TRBD2 identical over 12 bases. TRBV5-3 is an open reading frame, and its role is uncertain. Germline trimming cut 0 bases from V and 4 bases from J; bases unmatched to any gene: 11. The CDR3 length is 20 residues.

This chain links TRBV5-4 with TRBJ2-5; no definite D call. Germline loops: CDR1 SGHNT, CDR2 YYREEE (reference sequence). This CDR3 is 15 amino acids long. Trimming pared 4 bases from V and 1 base from J, leaving 14 bases between. The CDR3 coding sequence is TGTGCCAGCAGCACACCTCAGGAGTTCCAAGAGACCCAGTACTTC. It translates to CASSTPQEFQETQYF.

Comments on this clone: This same CDR3 is encoded by further DNA sequences in the sample. This rearrangement joins TRBV4-1 to TRBJ2-5; 11 nucleotides align to TRBD2. Germline V lookup: CDR1 MGHRA, CDR2 YSYEKL. Trimming removed 3 bases from V and 1 base from J; junction bases left unmatched: 1. The CDR3 length is 15 residues. CDR3 loop: CASSQGTSGQETQYF. The CDR3 DNA is TGCGCCAGCAGCCAGGGGACTAGCGGCCAAGAGACCCAGTACTTC.

The gene calls are TRBV10-3 and TRBJ1-1; 10 bases line up with TRBD1. CDR1 and CDR2 from the germline V gene are ENHRY and SYGVKD. This CDR3 comprises 15 residues. V lost 7 bases to trimming and J lost 6 bases; unmatched junction nucleotides: 11. As DNA, the CDR3 is TGTGCCATCATGGAGACAGGGGGCGGCATCGCTGAAGCTTTCTTT. Translated, it gives CAIMETGGGIAEAFF.

This chain links TRBV9 with TRBJ2-5; TRBD2 aligns across 7 bases. Germline V lookup: CDR1 SGDLS, CDR2 YYNGEE. CDR3 size: 17 residues. V lost 0 bases and J lost 0; bases outside the gene matches: 8. CDR3 nucleotides: TGTGCCAGCAGCGTAGGTGGATCCGGGGGGTACCAAGAGACCCAGTACTTC. Its translation is CASSVGGSGGYQETQYF.

The chain combines TRBV7-9 with TRBJ2-7, with a tentative D call TRBD2 (5 bases). The CDR3 consists of 12 residues. Trimming pared 5 bases from V and 4 bases from J, leaving 9 bases between. CDR1 is SEHNR, CDR2 FQNEAQ, per germline (reference sequence). In nucleotides, the CDR3 is TGTGCCAGCAGCGTCTCGGGGTACGAGCAGTACTTC. As protein: CASSVSGYEQYF. Variable domain in full (rest from reference TRBV7-9 and TRBJ2-7): DTGVSQNPRHKITKRGQNVTFRCDPISEHNRLYWYRQTLGQGPEFLTYFQNEAQLEKSRLLSDRFSAERPKGSFSTLEIQRTEQGDSAMYLCASSVSGYEQYFGPGTRLTVT.

Regarding this clone: The same CDR3 arises from other DNA sequences in this sample as well. The V gene is TRBV18, the J gene TRBJ1-5; D is undetermined. The length of the CDR3 is 13 residues. Trimming cost V 6 bases and J 0 bases, with 6 bases left between them. Germline loops: CDR1 KGHSH, CDR2 LQKENI. CDR3 sequence: CASSSGSNQPQHF. CDR3 DNA: TGTGCCAGCTCCTCAGGTAGCAATCAGCCCCAGCATTTT. Based on the CDR3 plus reference TRBV18 and TRBJ1-5, the full variable domain is NAGVMQNPRHLVRRRGQEARLRCSPMKGHSHVYWYRQLPEEGLKFMVYLQKENIIDESGMPKERFSAEFPKEGPSILRIQQVVRGDSAAYFCASSSGSNQPQHFGDGTRLSIL.

The CDR3: CASSLAAGGVTQYF. For the CDR3, the DNA is TGTGCCAGCAGCTTAGCGGCAGGGGGGGTGACCCAGTACTTC. V gene TRBV7-2 combines with J gene TRBJ2-5; D may correspond to TRBD1 or TRBD2 (7 bases each). The germline gives CDR1 SGHTA, CDR2 FQGNSA. The CDR3 consists of 14 residues. Trimming left V 0 bases short and J 7 bases short, with 12 bases between. Combining the CDR3 with reference TRBV7-2 and TRBJ2-5 gives the whole variable domain GAGVSQSPSNKVTEKGKDVELRCDPISGHTALYWYRQSLGQGLEFLIYFQGNSAPDKSGLPSDRFSAERTGGSVSTLTIQRTQQEDSAVYLCASSLAAGGVTQYFGPGTRLLVL.

The chain recombines TRBV30 with TRBJ1-3; 7 bases map to TRBD1. Unmatched junction bases numbered 8, after V lost 2 bases and J lost 4 bases. Germline V gene lookup returns CDR1 GTSNPN and CDR2 SVGIG (reference sequence). The CDR3 length is 15 residues. For the CDR3, the DNA is TGTGCCTGGAGTCGAGACAGGGCGATAGGAAACACCATATATTTT. Protein: CAWSRDRAIGNTIYF.

V usage is TRBV18 and J usage is TRBJ1-6; a possible D gene is TRBD1 (5 bases). The CDR3 loop spans 14 amino acids. Germline CDR1 reads KGHSH; CDR2 reads LQKENI. V was trimmed by 3 bases and J by 7 bases, leaving 10 bases between them. The CDR3 sequence is CASSPRDGNSPLHF. The CDR3 coding sequence is TGTGCCAGCTCACCTCGGGACGGCAATTCACCCCTCCACTTT.

As to this clone: The sample carries other DNA sequences with the same CDR3. V usage is TRBV3-1 (or the pseudogene TRBV3-2) and J usage is TRBJ2-7; D not resolved. V lost 1 base to trimming and J lost 2 bases, with 3 bases between them. The CDR3 extends over 12 amino acids. Germline V gene data show CDR1 as LGHDT and CDR2 as YNNKEL (reference sequence). The CDR3, as DNA: TGTGCCAGCAGCCAAGGCGCCTACGAGCAGTACTTC. It codes for CASSQGAYEQYF.

The J gene is TRBJ1-2, the V gene TRBV24-1; D gene unclear. This CDR3 has 17 residues. The germline CDR1 and CDR2 sequences are KGHDR and SFDVKD. Trimming took 0 bases from V and 0 from J, leaving 13 bases between them. The CDR3 region has the DNA TGTGCCACCAGTGATTTGCATACGGCCAGGACTAACTATGGCTACACCTTC. This gives the protein CATSDLHTARTNYGYTF.

This chain links TRBV11-3 with TRBJ2-1; 8 bases map to TRBD2. V lost 2 bases to trimming and J lost 5 bases; unmatched junction nucleotides: 2. The germline gives CDR1 SGHNT, CDR2 YENEEA. This CDR3 is 14 amino acids long. CDR3 sequence: CASSLSREDNEQFF. The CDR3 nucleotides are TGTGCCAGCAGCTTATCGCGGGAGGACAATGAGCAGTTCTTC.

The CDR3 DNA reads as TGCGCCAGCAGTGAGTCGGGTGGGGACCAGCAGTACTTC. Translating it yields CASSESGGDQQYF. The chain links TRBV10-1 to TRBJ2-7; D might be TRBD1 or TRBD2, each matching 5 bases. Trimming left V 0 bases short and J 8 bases short, with 11 bases between. The CDR3 runs 13 residues. Germline lookup yields CDR1 WNHNN and CDR2 SYGVQD (reference sequence).

The V and J genes are TRBV5-1 and TRBJ2-1; weak D call: TRBD2 (5 bases). Trimming removed 0 bases from V and 2 bases from J, with 9 bases in between. The CDR3 consists of 15 residues. Germline V gives CDR1 SGHRS, CDR2 YFSETQ. The CDR3: CASSLAGSAYNEQFF. For the CDR3, the DNA is TGCGCCAGCAGCTTGGCGGGATCCGCCTACAATGAGCAGTTCTTC.

The rearrangement joins TRBV30 to TRBJ1-3; no definite D call. The CDR3 covers 13 residues. Germline V gene lookup returns CDR1 GTSNPN and CDR2 SVGIG (reference sequence). Trimming stripped 2 bases from V and 12 bases from J, with 17 bases between. This CDR3 reads CAWSTLKSGDIYF. The CDR3 region has the DNA TGTGCCTGGAGTACCCTTAAGTCTGGTGACATATATTTT.

V usage is TRBV10-2 and J usage is TRBJ2-7; TRBD2 aligns across 13 bases. The CDR3 totals 17 residues. The germline gives CDR1 WSHSY, CDR2 SAAADI. V was clipped by 6 bases and J by 0 bases; unmatched bases: 8. The CDR3: CASSLLAGGPSSYEQYF. DNA of the CDR3: TGCGCCAGCAGCCTACTAGCGGGAGGGCCGAGCTCCTACGAGCAGTACTTC.

The chain is built from TRBV5-8 and TRBJ1-4; no firm D call. The CDR3 is made up of 12 amino acids. V dropped 0 bases and J dropped 12 bases, with 9 bases sitting between them. The germline CDR1 and CDR2 sequences are SGHTS and YDEGEE. The CDR3 sequence: CASSLATSELFF. The CDR3 DNA follows: TGTGCCAGCAGCTTGGCCACATCGGAACTGTTTTTT. The full variable domain, completed using reference TRBV5-8 and TRBJ1-4, is EAGVTQSPTHLIKTRGQQATLRCSPISGHTSVYWYQQALGLGLQFLLWYDEGEERNRGNFPPRFSGRQFPNYSSELNVNALELEDSALYLCASSLATSELFFGSGTQLSVL.

The chain has TRBV7-7 and TRBJ2-5; D may be TRBD2 (5 bases). V dropped 5 bases and J dropped 7 bases, with 11 bases sitting between them. Germline CDR1 reads SSHAT; CDR2 reads FNYEAQ (reference sequence). The CDR3 is 12 residues long. The CDR3 nucleotides read TGTGCCAGCAGCACTAGATTAGGGACCCAGTACTTC. This codes for CASSTRLGTQYF.

This clone was seen only once. The chain joins TRBV5-4 to TRBJ1-1; perhaps TRBD1 as D (5 bases). The V and J ends lost 4 bases and 0 bases respectively, with 16 bases between them. Germline values: CDR1 SGHNT, CDR2 YYREEE (reference sequence). This CDR3 is 16 amino acids long. The CDR3 region is CASSLLIGAVNTEAFF. Here the CDR3 DNA reads TGTGCCAGCAGCCTTCTAATTGGGGCGGTGAACACTGAAGCTTTCTTT.